This T cell receptor (beta chain) is from a study of shared clonotypes between healthy human individuals (dated by TCRdb to 2018 to 2021). Study-level background: The cohort included a few men and a couple of women between 18 and 49 years of age. Per donor, leukapheresis produced somewhere between about 0.94 and 10 billion PBMCs. To increase sequencing depth and limit assay-specific biases, TCR repertoire library preparation and sequencing were carried out by different laboratories using diverse techniques. To estimate repertoire size and how much clonotypes are shared between individuals, the study performed deep sequencing of blood TCR repertoires from five healthy adults. For each donor, CD4 naive and CD4 memory were each given three plates, CD8 naive was given two plates, and CD8 memory was given one plate.

Points on this clone: It has no known antigen specificity. At one boundary the junction diverges from the germline segment, which might be a read error.

Using the deep immunoSEQ assay, TCR CDR3 regions were amplified from genomic DNA by multiplex PCR. Genomic DNA extracted from each cell subset was distributed evenly over all wells of several immunoSEQ 96-well plates, and each plate served as one replicate. For sorted subsets, roughly 200 ng of genomic DNA, equivalent to around 29,000 T cell genomes, went into each replicate PCR. The purified libraries were quantified using a Qubit 3.0 fluorometer, sized with a Bioanalyzer 2100, and then quantified again using the KAPA Library Quantification kit. A separate single-read 150-cycle Illumina NextSeq 550 flow cell was used to sequence each immunoSEQ 96-well plate. The original methods were these. Because only junctional sequences without quality scores were contained in the immunoSEQ output, filtering matching that applied to full-length reads could not be performed. To assign V/J genes and CDR3, sequences were annotated using PyIR, a Python wrapper for IgBLAST v1.9, with IMGT germline references. Reads with weak V/J assignments (E-value above 1e-6), missing CDR3, stop codons, out-of-frame junctions, or ambiguous translated residues were removed. V3J clonotypes were defined as sequences sharing the same inferred V gene, J gene, and CDR3 amino acid sequence. Percentage overlap between repertoires was computed as shared unique clonotypes divided by the size of the smaller repertoire. Three approaches were used to assess repertoire richness: RTK rarefaction, the Chao1 estimator, and Recon v2.1 estimates of unobserved clonotypes. For all TCRbeta clonotypes obtained by the gDNA method from a handful of donors, generation probabilities were computed with OLGA. Drawn from immuneACCESS, this table holds only the in-frame rearrangements with V and J called that TCRdb kept. Clones are partly lost; checked studies trace under half to an unresolved V gene and leave the rest unexplained. Clone size and V and J calls were adopted from that table, with D and trimming inferred from the DNA. The sample table records approximately 940,000 clones; roughly 72% of these occur just once. The ten most abundant clones make up approximately 1.5% of the sample.

The CDR3, from cysteine to phenylalanine, totals 14 residues. The kept DNA is CDR3 alone, 42 bases in frame from the first base. CDR1 and CDR2, looked up from the germline V gene, are SGHTA and FQGNSA. What the research found in general, with its limitations: The small number of donors limited the genetic and exposure-history diversity represented. Rarefaction of sorted-subset datasets indicated incomplete sequencing despite the large sequencing depth. Compared with non-shared clonotypes, the clonotypes found in all four sorted-subset donors had higher generation probabilities. Approximately 5% of naive CD4, 3.5% of naive CD8, approximately 2% of memory CD4, and more than 0.35% of memory CD8 clonotypes were shared across a handful of donors. Based on pairwise subsampling, the degree of clonotype sharing among donors was expected to be affected by sequencing depth. Naive subsets generally had larger estimated clonotype richness than memory subsets did. Sampling was restricted to blood, and TCR repertoires in tissue are likely to differ from TCR repertoires in blood.

The donors were healthy, HIV-negative adults who had no recently reported acute infections or vaccinations. Every donor was a Caucasian adult living in Nashville, Tennessee, USA. Magnetic negative selection was used to enrich CD4+ T cells, after which naive cells were positively selected on CD45RA and the negative fraction became the memory subset. Blood was collected by leukapheresis, and PBMCs were isolated by Ficoll-Histopaque density gradient centrifugation and then cryopreserved in liquid nitrogen vapor phase. Purity and quantity of every magnetically sorted T cell population were checked by analytical flow cytometry. From each sorted fraction, genomic DNA was isolated and quantified by UV absorbance on a Nanodrop 2000c.

Here the chain combines TRBV7-2 and TRBJ1-1, and TRBD1 matches 9 of the central bases. The specimen sequenced was memory CD4+ T cells sorted from blood. The cell subset or site tag for this specimen amounts to: CD45RA-negative fraction. The TCR originated in a man aged 18 to 29 in good health. The CDR3 in this case is CASSLGQGNPEAFF. The DNA is TGTGCCAGCAGCCTAGGACAGGGGAACCCTGAAGCTTTCTTT.